These 21 T cell receptor beta chains were all obtained from the same sample, sequenced in a study of T cell repertoires in cytomegalovirus infection. These receptors' targets are unknown. TCRdb redid the calling of the reads with MiXCR, one entry per CDR3 protein. The profile shows around 750,000 distinct CDR3 sequences, about 33% of them singletons. The sample in question was cultured CD8+ T cells from PBMCs, obtained from culture after CMV antigen stimulation. These receptors all stem from a human donor in good health (CMV status not recorded). Some clones in this sample may be carry-over from other donors' samples.

This clonotype showed up just a few times. The genes are TRBV7-6 and TRBJ1-4, with no clear D. V was clipped by 2 bases and J by 6 bases, with 7 bases between them. The CDR3 totals 13 residues. From germline, CDR1 is SGHVS and CDR2 FNYEAQ. DNA of the CDR3: TGTGCCAGCAGCTTACCAGCGGATGAAAAACTGTTTTTT. The encoded protein is CASSLPADEKLFF.

The V and J genes are TRBV5-3 and TRBJ2-7; the match to TRBD1 covers 11 bases. TRBV5-3 is known as an ORF, though its function is uncertain. This CDR3 is 15 amino acids long. The CDR3 DNA reads as TGTGCCAGCAGCTATGGGACAGGGGGTATCTACGAGCAGTACGTC. Protein sequence: CASSYGTGGIYEQYV.

The chain employs TRBV7-2 and TRBJ1-4; D may be TRBD1 (6 bases). CDR1 and CDR2 (germline): SGHTA, FQGNSA. This CDR3 spans 15 amino acids. V lost 5 bases and J 11 bases, leaving 21 bases between the germline ends. The CDR3, as DNA: TGTGCCAGCAGCCGTTTCGAGGGACATAGGGGGAAACTGTTTTTT. This gives the protein CASSRFEGHRGKLFF.

V and J are TRBV9 and TRBJ2-1; possibly TRBD1 for D (5 bases). V was clipped by 2 bases and J by 5 bases, with 14 bases between them. Germline-derived CDR1 and CDR2 are SGDLS and YYNGEE. The CDR3 totals 15 residues. The chain's CDR3 is CASSVARASHNEQFF. DNA of the CDR3: TGTGCCAGCAGCGTGGCCAGGGCTTCGCACAATGAGCAGTTCTTC.

The chain uses TRBV7-9 and TRBJ2-7; 10 bases align to TRBD1. Germline trimming cut 8 bases from V and 0 bases from J; bases unmatched to any gene: 7. The germline gives CDR1 SEHNR, CDR2 FQNEAQ (reference sequence). This CDR3 has 15 residues. In nucleotides, the CDR3 is TGTGCCAGCTCTGCAGGGACAGGGGACTCCTACGAGCAGTACTTC. It yields the protein CASSAGTGDSYEQYF.

This clonotype was picked up many times. V usage is TRBV7-2 and J usage is TRBJ2-1, with D perhaps matching TRBD1 (5 bases). CDR3 length: 15 residues. V was shortened by 5 bases and J by 3 bases, with 14 bases between the two germline ends. Germline V gene sequence: CDR1 SGHTA, CDR2 FQGNSA. CDR3 loop: CASSVTGNRYNEQFF. Written as DNA, the CDR3 is TGTGCCAGCAGCGTTACAGGTAACCGCTACAATGAGCAGTTCTTC. Using reference TRBV7-2 and TRBJ2-1 for the parts outside the CDR3, the full variable domain is GAGVSQSPSNKVTEKGKDVELRCDPISGHTALYWYRQSLGQGLEFLIYFQGNSAPDKSGLPSDRFSAERTGGSVSTLTIQRTQQEDSAVYLCASSVTGNRYNEQFFGPGTRLTVL.

The V gene is TRBV2, the J gene TRBJ1-1, with TRBD1 as a possible D gene (6 bases). Germline loops: CDR1 SNHLY, CDR2 FYNNEI. Trimming cost V 4 bases and J 4 bases, with 10 bases left between them. This CDR3 region has 13 residues. This CDR3 reads CASSGGGGTEAFF. Written as DNA, the CDR3 is TGTGCCAGCAGTGGAGGGGGAGGCACTGAAGCTTTCTTT. Drawing the rest from reference TRBV2 and TRBJ1-1, the complete variable domain is EPEVTQTPSHQVTQMGQEVILRCVPISNHLYFYWYRQILGQKVEFLVSFYNNEISEKSEIFDDQFSVERPDGSNFTLKIRSTKLEDSAMYFCASSGGGGTEAFFGQGTRLTVV.

The V gene is TRBV9, the J gene TRBJ1-6; D is uncertain. Trimming removed 0 bases at V and 4 bases at J, with 8 bases between. CDR3 length: 15 amino acids. Germline V CDR1 and CDR2: SGDLS, YYNGEE. The CDR3, as DNA: TGTGCCAGCAGCGTAGGGCAGTCATATAATTCACCCCTCCACTTT. This translates into CASSVGQSYNSPLHF.

The genes are TRBV4-1 and TRBJ2-1; tentatively, D is TRBD1 (6 bases). The CDR3 has 20 amino acids. The germline V gene encodes CDR1 MGHRA and CDR2 YSYEKL. V shed 0 bases and J shed 0 bases, with 21 bases lying between them. As DNA, the CDR3 is TGCGCCAGCAGCCAAGAATTGACAGGAGAACCGATGAGCTCCTACAATGAGCAGTTCTTC. Protein sequence: CASSQELTGEPMSSYNEQFF.

This clonotype appeared many times. The chain is built from TRBV7-2 and TRBJ2-3, with no clear D. Looked up from germline, CDR1 is SGHTA and CDR2 is FQGNSA. The V and J ends lost 5 bases and 2 bases respectively, with 20 bases between them. This CDR3 is built from 17 residues. CDR3 sequence reads: CASSDGELVTATDTQYF. In DNA, the CDR3 is TGTGCCAGCAGCGACGGAGAGCTTGTCACAGCCACAGATACGCAGTATTTT.

The chain employs TRBV7-9 and TRBJ2-1; D is undetermined. Germline CDR1 SEHNR, CDR2 FQNEAQ (reference sequence). CDR3 length: 13 residues. Trimming shortened V by 3 bases and J by 5 bases, and 8 bases separated the two germline ends. CDR3 sequence reads: CASSFGTNNEQFF. The CDR3 nucleotides read TGTGCCAGCAGCTTCGGCACAAACAATGAGCAGTTCTTC.

This clonotype was seen more than once but under ten times. V is TRBV12-3 or TRBV12-4 and J is TRBJ1-6; tentative D call: TRBD1 (5 bases). The CDR3 loop spans 14 amino acids. Trimming cost V 6 bases and J 10 bases, with 16 bases left between them. This CDR3 is CASSTRVIGSPLHF. CDR3 nucleotide sequence: TGTGCCAGCAGCACCAGGGTAATAGGCTCACCCCTCCACTTT.

In its sample, this clonotype was seen a few times. This rearrangement joins TRBV9 to TRBJ1-2; the D is unclear. Germline loops: CDR1 SGDLS, CDR2 YYNGEE. CDR3 length equals 13 residues. Trimming took 1 base from V and 7 from J, leaving 11 bases between them. In DNA, the CDR3 is TGTGCCAGCAGCGTAAGGGCAATCGGTGGCTACACCTTC. Its translation: CASSVRAIGGYTF.

The J gene is TRBJ2-5, the V gene TRBV12-3 or TRBV12-4, with 13 positions matching TRBD2. The CDR3 runs to 14 residues. The V gene end was trimmed by 8 bases and the J gene end by 5 bases; junction bases not matched to a gene: 5. The CDR3 protein is CASRTSGGAETQYF. CDR3 DNA: TGTGCCAGCCGCACTAGCGGGGGGGCCGAGACCCAGTACTTC.

This clonotype was detected many times. The chain couples TRBV7-6 to TRBJ2-7; tentatively, D is TRBD1 or TRBD2 (5 bases each). Germline V lookup: CDR1 SGHVS, CDR2 FNYEAQ. This CDR3 spans 15 amino acids. Trimming took off 1 base at V and 1 base at J, with 11 bases between the two ends. CDR3 DNA sequence: TGTGCCAGCAGCTTAGATGAGGGGAATTCCTACGAGCAGTACTTC. Translated, it gives CASSLDEGNSYEQYF.

The V gene is TRBV5-6, the J gene TRBJ2-7, with D perhaps TRBD1 (5 bases). CDR3 length: 13 residues. The V and J ends lost 1 base and 2 bases respectively, with 7 bases between them. Germline CDR1 is SGHDT and CDR2 is YYEEEE. CDR3 bases: TGTGCCAGCAGCTTGCAGGGTGCCTACGAGCAGTACTTC. Translated: CASSLQGAYEQYF.

This clonotype has more than one count but fewer than ten. The V call is TRBV12-3 or TRBV12-4, the J call TRBJ2-2, with D possibly being TRBD1 (6 bases). Trimming pared 6 bases from V and 4 bases from J, leaving 15 bases between. This CDR3 comprises 15 residues. CDR3 amino acids: CASRSGPRGTGELFF. DNA of the CDR3: TGTGCCAGCAGATCCGGGCCCAGGGGCACCGGGGAGCTGTTTTTT.

This rearrangement joins TRBV6-2 or TRBV6-3 to TRBJ2-1, with 8 bases aligning to TRBD1. The CDR3 length is 16 residues. The J segment lost 6 bases and the V segment lost 4 bases, leaving 11 bases of the junction unmatched. Germline CDR1 MNHEY, CDR2 SVGEGT. The CDR3 bases are TGTGCCAGCAGTTCCTTGGACAGGGTGACCACCAATGAGCAGTTCTTC. Its protein is CASSSLDRVTTNEQFF.

This rearrangement joins TRBV19 to TRBJ1-5; D uncertain. V lost 3 bases, J lost 0 bases, and 15 bases lay in between. Germline V lookup: CDR1 LNHDA, CDR2 SQIVND (reference sequence). The CDR3 is 17 residues long. The CDR3, as DNA: TGTGCCAGTAGTATCATTTTGATACCGAATAGCAATCAGCCCCAGCATTTT. Translated: CASSIILIPNSNQPQHF.

This chain links TRBV28 with TRBJ2-5, with D unclear. There are 14 residues in the CDR3. CDR1 and CDR2 from the germline V gene are MDHEN and SYDVKM. Trimming removed 3 bases from V and 3 bases from J, with 11 bases in between. The CDR3 loop is CASSFVHNEETQYF. CDR3 coding DNA: TGTGCCAGCAGTTTTGTGCACAACGAAGAGACCCAGTACTTC.

As to this clonotype: An end of the junction differs from the germline gene, which may be a read error. This chain links TRBV12-3 or TRBV12-4 with TRBJ2-5, with TRBD1 matching 11 bases. CDR3 length equals 16 residues. CDR3 loop: CVSSPGQGARRETQYF. CDR3 nucleotide sequence: TGTGTCAGCAGTCCCGGACAGGGGGCTAGGAGAGAGACCCAGTACTTC.